This T cell receptor beta chain was captured by sequencing in a study of blood T cell repertoires in COVID-19 (dated by TCRdb to 2020 to 2022). Turning to the overall study: Samples from collaborators originated in the United States, Italy and Spain and spanned both the acute and convalescent phases of COVID-19. The material from the prospective study consisted of cDNA or gDNA derived from T cells, B-cell-depleted T cells, or PBMCs. Subjects who had been exposed to COVID-19, were actively infected with it, or had recovered from it provided the deeply sampled blood TCRbeta repertoires that made up the dataset. A freely available public database, intended as a resource for researchers studying the immune response to SARS-CoV-2, is where the repertoires were released. Samples were obtained from the ongoing ImmuneRACE study (first 160 participants) and from about 1,300 subjects provided by 6 global collaborators. A de-identified subject ID, COVID-19 status, age in years and sex were almost always included in the sample metadata. HLA class I and class II types, where available, came from metadata supplied by the sample provider rather than from assay-based typing. Study-wide conclusions, independent of this receptor: Clinical and demographic metadata were provided uncurated, with the amount varying by source and participant.

CDR1 and CDR2 (SQVTM, ANQGSEA) derive from the germline V gene. The junction shows trimming of 1 base on V and 0 bases on J, plus 7 bases between the germline ends. The CDR3 contains 13 residues, cysteine and phenylalanine counted. The sequence is cut down to CDR3 DNA, 39 bases in frame from base 1. Concerning this clone: Its binding antigen is unknown. Qualities for individual bases were not recorded, and no much larger clone is one base off.

Another Seattle source contributed samples from volunteer blood donors who had recovered from COVID-19. The collaborating institutions used their own protocols to collect whole blood in K2EDTA tubes. For TCRbeta analysis, collaborators shipped samples as frozen whole blood, isolated PBMCs, or DNA extracted from either of those sample types. TCRbeta CDR3 regions were amplified from genomic DNA using the immunoSEQ Assay, a bias-controlled multiplex PCR. The authors' pipeline ran thus. The number of nucleated cells in each sample was estimated from the amplification of reference gene primers within the assay. To quantify the absolute abundance of each unique TCRbeta CDR3 rearrangement, sequence reads were collapsed and filtered. Productive Simpson clonality was computed per sample as the square root of Simpson's diversity index over productive rearrangements. TCRdb provides this immuneACCESS table in a form limited to in-frame rearrangements. Some clones are lacking; in checked studies, under half of them reflect an unresolved V gene, and why the rest are absent is not known. D and trimming were read from the DNA, whereas the V and J calls and clone size are those reported in that table. The sample contains some 250,000 clones, approximately 86% of them found a single time. The top ten constitute just over 3% of the sample.

Specimen: peripheral blood. The TCR was taken from a woman under 40 who had recovered from COVID-19. The rearrangement combines TRBV29-1 with TRBJ2-7, with no confidently assigned D gene. The CDR3 protein is CSVEGRYSYEQYF. Here is the DNA: TGCAGCGTTGAAGGCAGGTACTCCTACGAGCAGTACTTC.